The 9 T cell receptor beta chains listed next were all sequenced from one sample in a study of blood T cell repertoires in COVID-19 (dated by TCRdb to 2018 to 2021). Library preparation employed the immunoSEQ multiplex PCR assay. In its TCRdb copy, this immuneACCESS table keeps in-frame sequences only and misses some clones. Where compared with another copy, unresolved V genes explain less than half of these, and the others have no known cause. In all, the sample holds about 230,000 clones, and 85% to 90% of those were seen once. The biggest ten clones account for more than 9% of the sample. What was sequenced was peripheral blood. All receptors derive from a man aged 50 or older with COVID-19, enrolled during active disease.

V is TRBV5-1 and J is TRBJ2-1; 8 bases fit TRBD2. Trimming at V came to 4 bases and at J to 8 bases, leaving 17 bases not matched to a gene. Germline V CDR1 and CDR2: SGHRS, YFSETQ. This CDR3 comprises 17 residues. The CDR3: CASSAGTYIAGRDEQFF. The CDR3 nucleotides read TGCGCCAGCAGCGCCGGGACATACATAGCGGGGCGCGATGAGCAGTTCTTC.

This sequence joins TRBV10-3 and TRBJ2-1; TRBD2 matches at 12 bases. Germline V CDR1 and CDR2: ENHRY, SYGVKD. The ends lost 3 bases at V and 3 bases at J; junction bases unmatched: 6. The CDR3 has 17 amino acids. The DNA for the CDR3 is TGTGCCATCAGTGACTTGGGGACTAGCGGGCTCTACAATGAGCAGTTCTTC. It yields the protein CAISDLGTSGLYNEQFF.

The chain recombines TRBV5-4 with TRBJ1-2; 10 bases align to TRBD1. The V and J ends lost 4 bases and 0 bases, in that order; junction bases with no gene match: 9. The CDR3 length is 17 residues. Germline CDR1 SGHNT, CDR2 YYREEE (reference sequence). The CDR3 coding sequence is TGTGCCAGCAGCAGCCGGGACAGGGGAGGGACTAACTATGGCTACACCTTC. Its protein is CASSSRDRGGTNYGYTF. Filled out from reference TRBV5-4 and TRBJ1-2, the complete variable domain reads ETGVTQSPTHLIKTRGQQVTLRCSSQSGHNTVSWYQQALGQGPQFIFQYYREEENGRGNFPPRFSGLQFPNYSSELNVNALELDDSALYLCASSSRDRGGTNYGYTFGSGTRLTVV.

The sample holds a few counts of this clone. The J gene is TRBJ2-7, the V gene TRBV4-3; TRBD1 is a possible D gene (5 bases). This CDR3 is 16 amino acids long. Trimming removed 0 bases from V and 10 bases from J, with 22 bases in between. In germline, CDR1 is LGHNA, CDR2 YSLEER. As DNA, the CDR3 is TGCGCCAGCAGCCAAGAGTTGGACACCGCCTTCCGTATTCAGTACTTC. This translates into CASSQELDTAFRIQYF.

This clone has only one observation. J is TRBJ2-7 and V is TRBV7-9, with TRBD2 matching 9 bases. V lost 5 bases to trimming and J lost 4 bases; unmatched junction nucleotides: 9. Germline V gene sequence: CDR1 SEHNR, CDR2 FQNEAQ (reference sequence). This CDR3 contains 15 residues. The CDR3: CASSPTILAGYEQYF. The CDR3 DNA reads as TGTGCCAGCAGCCCAACTATTCTAGCGGGGTACGAGCAGTACTTC.

This sequence joins TRBV3-1 (or the pseudogene TRBV3-2) and TRBJ2-7; weak D call: TRBD2 (6 bases). Germline V CDR1 and CDR2: LGHDT, YNNKEL (reference sequence). The V end lost 8 bases, the J end lost 2 bases, and 10 bases lay between the germline ends. CDR3 size: 12 residues. The CDR3 DNA sequence: TGTGCCAGCGGGACTTCAGCCTACGAGCAGTACTTC. Protein sequence: CASGTSAYEQYF.

This clone was seen once. The chain has TRBV27 and TRBJ2-7; TRBD1 agrees at 10 bases. Germline V gene lookup returns CDR1 MNHEY and CDR2 SMNVEV (reference sequence). The CDR3 is 16 amino acids. Trimming removed 3 bases from V and 5 bases from J; junction bases left unmatched: 10. The CDR3 is CASSFHRGTGANEQYF. The CDR3 coding sequence is TGTGCCAGCAGTTTCCACCGGGGGACAGGGGCAAACGAGCAGTACTTC.

The chain carries TRBV18 and TRBJ2-5; D perhaps matches TRBD2 (5 bases). The CDR3 runs 15 residues. Germline values: CDR1 KGHSH, CDR2 LQKENI. V was trimmed by 5 bases and J by 2 bases, leaving 15 bases between them. The CDR3 loop is CASSGLRVQQETQYF. CDR3 nucleotide sequence: TGTGCCAGCTCAGGACTTAGGGTACAACAAGAGACCCAGTACTTC.

The J gene is TRBJ2-2, the V gene TRBV10-3; TRBD1 matches 8 bases. The germline V gene encodes CDR1 ENHRY and CDR2 SYGVKD. V dropped 4 bases and J dropped 5; count of bases not matched to a gene: 9. This CDR3 has 16 residues. CDR3: CAISATDRVGTGELFF. In nucleotides, the CDR3 is TGTGCCATCAGTGCGACGGACAGGGTGGGGACCGGGGAGCTGTTTTTT.